The clone carrying this T cell receptor beta chain showed up just once. The antigen is not known. Amplification used 60 Vbeta primers and 13 Jbeta primers. The assay was immunoSEQ multiplex PCR, and TCRdb's table has in-frame clones only and misses some. This sample has roughly 150,000 clones, with 70% to 90% found just once. This sample is part of a study of cytomegalovirus exposure and HLA in healthy donors. Points from the study as a whole: Earlier analysis looked at TCR beta V segments, and most were productive about 87% or about 30% of the time. There were some public TCRs occurring in many donors, but most TCR sequences were rare. Relative to the roughly 690-donor mean, N-insertions were reportedly fewer in an Asian-associated ancestry cluster in a later analysis.

The germline gives CDR1 SGDLS, CDR2 YYNGEE. This CDR3 spans 13 amino acids. With 5 bases removed from V and 2 bases from J, the gap between germline ends came to 9 bases. Specimen: PBMCs. The V call is TRBV9, the J call TRBJ2-3; the D gene is possibly TRBD2 (6 bases). The sequence derives from a man younger than 45 in good health and CMV-seropositive. The CDR3 nucleotides are TGTGCCAGCAGTCCGGGGGACACAGATACGCAGTATTTT. Protein: CASSPGDTDTQYF. The entire variable domain, with the rest obtained from reference TRBV9 and TRBJ2-3, is as follows: DSGVTQTPKHLITATGQRVTLRCSPRSGDLSVYWYQQSLDQGLQFLIQYYNGEERAKGNILERFSAQQFPDLHSELNLSSLELGDSALYFCASSPGDTDTQYFGPGTRLTVL.